Listed here are 18 T cell receptor beta chains from one sample, sequenced in a study of cytomegalovirus exposure and HLA in healthy donors. TCRdb's copy holds only in-frame clones and misses some; the assay was immunoSEQ multiplex PCR. The table lists 300,000 to 450,000 clones, 86% of them singletons. The sequenced sample consisted of PBMCs. The origin of the receptors is a woman aged 18-35 years in good health and CMV-seronegative.

The chain employs TRBV11-1 and TRBJ2-1; D is perhaps TRBD2 (5 bases). V dropped 5 bases and J dropped 9 bases, with 8 bases sitting between them. Germline CDR1 reads SGHAT; CDR2 reads FQDESV (reference sequence). This CDR3 has 11 amino acids. CDR3 region: CASSHSVEQFF. In DNA, the CDR3 is TGTGCCAGCAGCCATAGCGTTGAGCAGTTCTTC. Supplemented by reference TRBV11-1 and TRBJ2-1, the full variable domain reads EAEVAQSPRYKITEKSQAVAFWCDPISGHATLYWYRQILGQGPELLVQFQDESVVDDSQLPKDRFSAERLKGVDSTLKIQPAELGDSAMYLCASSHSVEQFFGPGTRLTVL.

The CDR3 region is CASSPAGGEGSYNSPLHF. For the CDR3, the DNA is TGCGCCAGCAGCCCAGCGGGCGGGGAGGGTTCCTATAATTCACCCCTCCACTTT. The chain has TRBV4-1 and TRBJ1-6; D gene unclear. CDR1 and CDR2 (germline): MGHRA, YSYEKL. The CDR3 extends over 18 amino acids. The ends were cut back, 4 bases at V and 1 base at J, with 17 bases in the middle.

The chain is built from TRBV11-2 and TRBJ2-5; D ambiguous. The V gene's germline CDR1 is SGHAT and CDR2 FQNNGV. Trimming pared 4 bases from V and 2 bases from J, leaving 11 bases between. This CDR3 has 14 residues. The CDR3 DNA is TGTGCCAGCAGCTCGCAGACACCACAAGAGACCCAGTACTTC. Its protein is CASSSQTPQETQYF.

V gene TRBV27 combines with J gene TRBJ1-2, with 10 nucleotides matching TRBD1. Germline CDR1 and CDR2: MNHEY and SMNVEV (reference sequence). CDR3 length: 17 amino acids. The J segment lost 5 bases and the V segment lost 6 bases, leaving 15 bases of the junction unmatched. The CDR3 DNA reads as TGTGCCAGCAGACCGTCCGGGACAGGGGTCTTTGCTTATGGCTACACCTTC. This translates into CASRPSGTGVFAYGYTF.

Remarks on this clone: The same CDR3 also results from other DNA sequences found in this sample. The genes are TRBV9 and TRBJ2-7; a weak D match, TRBD2 (6 bases). The CDR3 sequence is 12 residues long. Trimming stripped 0 bases from V and 7 bases from J, with 8 bases between. Looked up from germline, CDR1 is SGDLS and CDR2 is YYNGEE. The CDR3, as DNA: TGTGCCAGCAGCGTAGTCGGGGGTGAGCAGTACTTC. Translating it yields CASSVVGGEQYF.

V usage is TRBV6-5 and J usage is TRBJ1-5, with TRBD1 matching 7 bases. Looked up from germline, CDR1 is MNHEY and CDR2 is SVGAGI. Trimming at V came to 6 bases and at J to 13 bases, leaving 15 bases not matched to a gene. The CDR3 totals 14 residues. The CDR3 reads CASSPGQPRLPQHF. CDR3 coding DNA: TGTGCCAGCAGCCCGGGACAGCCCAGGCTCCCACAGCATTTT.

The chain uses TRBV28 and TRBJ2-1; D is possibly TRBD1 (5 bases). Trimming removed 5 bases at V and 6 bases at J, with 11 bases between. Germline loops: CDR1 MDHEN, CDR2 SYDVKM. The CDR3 loop spans 13 amino acids. In DNA form, the CDR3 reads TGTGCCAGCAGTGACCACGACAGCAATGAGCAGTTCTTC. It is translated as CASSDHDSNEQFF.

The chain couples TRBV7-8 to TRBJ2-5; D unclear. The CDR3 spans 12 residues. V gave up 5 bases and J gave up 7 bases, with 11 bases separating them. Germline CDR1 reads SGHVS; CDR2 reads FQNEAQ. The CDR3 spells CASSQTSGTQYF. In nucleotides, the CDR3 is TGTGCCAGCAGCCAGACATCAGGGACCCAGTACTTC. The whole variable domain, remainder taken from reference TRBV7-8 and TRBJ2-5, is GAGVSQSPRYKVAKRGQDVALRCDPISGHVSLFWYQQALGQGPEFLTYFQNEAQLDKSGLPSDRFFAERPEGSVSTLKIQRTQQEDSAVYLCASSQTSGTQYFGPGTRLLVL.

The rearrangement joins TRBV15 to TRBJ1-2; 9 bases agree with TRBD1. V trimming: 0 bases; J trimming: 5 bases; junction bases outside the gene matches: 4. The CDR3 extends over 15 amino acids. Per the germline V gene, CDR1 is LNHNV and CDR2 is YYDKDF (reference sequence). The chain's CDR3 is CATSREGDREYGYTF. DNA for the CDR3: TGTGCCACCAGCAGAGAAGGGGACAGGGAATATGGCTACACCTTC.

The rearrangement links TRBV5-3 to TRBJ1-1; D call uncertain. TRBV5-3 is reported as an ORF; its role is uncertain. The CDR3 loop spans 16 amino acids. V lost 4 bases to trimming and J lost 1 base, with 17 bases between them. CDR3 amino acids: CARSKTDNGSNTEAFF. The CDR3 DNA sequence: TGTGCCAGAAGCAAGACCGACAACGGCTCGAACACTGAAGCTTTCTTT.

The J gene is TRBJ2-7, the V gene TRBV6-1; 8 bases line up with TRBD1. Germline V gives CDR1 MNHNS, CDR2 SASEGT. Germline trimming cut 2 bases from V and 2 bases from J; bases unmatched to any gene: 2. The CDR3 spans 14 residues. The CDR3 here is CASSEWTGPYEQYF. The CDR3 coding sequence is TGTGCCAGCAGTGAATGGACAGGGCCCTACGAGCAGTACTTC.

This rearrangement joins TRBV6-1 to TRBJ1-5; 9 positions agree with TRBD1. This CDR3 is built from 15 residues. Losses at the gene ends were 6 bases for V and 1 base for J; bases not matched to a gene: 4. The germline CDR1 and CDR2 sequences are MNHNS and SASEGT. The CDR3 DNA reads TGTGCCAGCAGCACCGGGACAGGGAGCAATCAGCCCCAGCATTTT. Translated: CASSTGTGSNQPQHF.

The chain uses TRBV7-8 and TRBJ2-5; 9 bases are a match to TRBD1. The CDR3 spans 16 residues. J gave up 9 bases and V 5 bases, and 16 bases lay outside the gene matches. Germline V lookup: CDR1 SGHVS, CDR2 FQNEAQ. The CDR3 nucleotides read TGTGCCAGCAGCCACCCGGCGCGCCGGGACAGGGACGCCCAGTACTTC. This encodes CASSHPARRDRDAQYF.

The chain recombines TRBV11-2 with TRBJ1-1; 9 bases map to TRBD1. The CDR3 spans 17 residues. In germline, CDR1 is SGHAT, CDR2 FQNNGV. J lost 0 bases, V lost 3 bases, and 8 bases had no gene match. The CDR3 loop reads CASSFTPGQGLNTEAFF. The DNA for the CDR3 is TGTGCCAGCAGCTTCACTCCGGGACAGGGCTTGAACACTGAAGCTTTCTTT. The complete variable domain, with remaining parts taken from reference TRBV11-2 and TRBJ1-1, reads EAGVAQSPRYKIIEKRQSVAFWCNPISGHATLYWYQQILGQGPKLLIQFQNNGVVDDSQLPKDRFSAERLKGVDSTLKIQPAKLEDSAVYLCASSFTPGQGLNTEAFFGQGTRLTVV.

This sequence joins TRBV4-1 and TRBJ2-1; possible D gene TRBD2, 6 bases. The germline V and J ends were trimmed by 6 bases and 8 bases, with 29 bases remaining between them. The CDR3 is made up of 18 amino acids. The germline V gene has CDR1 MGHRA and CDR2 YSYEKL. CDR3 sequence: CASRGPGRALASVDEQFF. The DNA of the CDR3 is TGCGCCAGCAGGGGCCCGGGCAGAGCGCTAGCTAGCGTCGATGAGCAGTTCTTC.

In nucleotides, the CDR3 is TGCAGCGTTGAAGACCGGGGACTAGCGGGTTTAGAGACCCAGTACTTC. Protein: CSVEDRGLAGLETQYF. The chain combines TRBV29-1 with TRBJ2-5; 12 positions match TRBD2. Looked up from germline, CDR1 is SQVTM and CDR2 is ANQGSEA. J gave up 4 bases and V 0 bases, and 6 bases lay outside the gene matches. The CDR3 totals 16 residues.

The chain couples TRBV4-1 to TRBJ1-5; D gene ambiguous. Between the trimmed V and J ends, which lost 0 bases and 0 bases, there was a span of 6 bases. CDR3 length: 15 amino acids. The germline CDR1 and CDR2 sequences are MGHRA and YSYEKL. The CDR3 region has the DNA TGCGCCAGCAGCCAAGACAGACTTAGCAATCAGCCCCAGCATTTT. Residues: CASSQDRLSNQPQHF.

V and J are TRBV19 and TRBJ1-2; D unresolved. Germline loops: CDR1 LNHDA, CDR2 SQIVND (reference sequence). The V gene lost 2 bases and the J gene lost 1 base, with 5 bases spanning the gap. This CDR3 has 13 amino acids. This chain's CDR3 is CASSISFNYGYTF. DNA for the CDR3: TGTGCCAGTAGTATAAGCTTTAACTATGGCTACACCTTC.